This TCR beta chain comes out of a study of blood T cell repertoires in COVID-19. Study information: Specimens from acute and convalescent COVID-19 originated in the United States, Italy and Spain. From T cells, B-cell-depleted T cells, or PBMCs came the material, which was cDNA or gDNA.

J gave up 5 bases and V 4 bases, and 5 bases lay outside the gene matches. The CDR3 is made up of 16 amino acids. Germline lookup yields CDR1 SGHRS and CDR2 YFSETQ. Original processing methods: Amplification with reference gene primers provided the estimates of nucleated cell counts. TCRdb keeps only in-frame clones here, not all; method: immunoSEQ multiplex PCR. The V and J calls and clone size were taken over from that table, and D and trimming were inferred from the DNA. This sample has about 150,000 clones; approximately 80% occur once, and the top ten carry around 3.4%. Sequencing was done on a sample of peripheral blood. This rearrangement joins TRBV5-1 to TRBJ2-2; 13 bases map to TRBD2. This TCR derives from a woman aged 80 or over with acute or convalescent COVID-19. The CDR3, as DNA: TGCGCCAGCAGCGGGACTAGCGGGATGAAGACCGGGGAGCTGTTTTTT. Translation gives CASSGTSGMKTGELFF.